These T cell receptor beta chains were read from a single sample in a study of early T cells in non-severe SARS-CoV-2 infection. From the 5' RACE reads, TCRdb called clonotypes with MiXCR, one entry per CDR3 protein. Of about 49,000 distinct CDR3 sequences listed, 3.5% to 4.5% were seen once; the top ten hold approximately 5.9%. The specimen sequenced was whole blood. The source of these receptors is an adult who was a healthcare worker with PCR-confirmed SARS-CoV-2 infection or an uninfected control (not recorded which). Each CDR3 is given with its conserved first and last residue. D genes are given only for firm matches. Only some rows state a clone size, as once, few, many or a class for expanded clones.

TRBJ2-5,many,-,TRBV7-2,TGTGCCAGCAGCTTCGCCGGGAACGAAGAGACCCAGTACTTC,CASSFAGNEETQYF
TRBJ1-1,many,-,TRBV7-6,TGTGCCAGCAGCTTAGGGGGAGACACTGAAGCTTTCTTT,CASSLGGDTEAFF
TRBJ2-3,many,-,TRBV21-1,TGTGCCAGCACCAAAACTAGCGGGGGTTACGATACGCAGTATTTT,CASTKTSGGYDTQYF
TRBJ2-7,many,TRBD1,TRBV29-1,TGCAGCGTGGGGACAGGGGGTGCATTCTACGAGCAGTACTTC,CSVGTGGAFYEQYF
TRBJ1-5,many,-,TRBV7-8,TGTGCCAGCAGCCCGAGCAGGGACCCATTTAGCAATCAGCCCCAGCATTTT,CASSPSRDPFSNQPQHF
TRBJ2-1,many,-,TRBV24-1,TGTGCCACCAGTGATTTTGGCAGGGGGGACGTCTACAATGAGCAGTTCTTC,CATSDFGRGDVYNEQFF
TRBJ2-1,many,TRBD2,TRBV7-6,TGTGCCAGCAGCATCCTAGCGGGGGCTAGCAATGAGCAGTTCTTC,CASSILAGASNEQFF
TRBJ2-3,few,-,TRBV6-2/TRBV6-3,TGTGCCAGCAGCGACCAGGGTGGAGGCACAGATACGCAGTATTTT,CASSDQGGGTDTQYF
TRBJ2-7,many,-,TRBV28,TGTGCCAGCAGTCCCCCAGGGGCAGGGTACGAGCAGTACTTC,CASSPPGAGYEQYF
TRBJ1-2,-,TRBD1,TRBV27,TGTGCCAGCAGTCCCACCGGGACAGTTAACTATGGCTACACCTTC,CASSPTGTVNYGYTF
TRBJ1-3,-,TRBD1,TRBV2,TGTGCCAGCAGCACGGACAGGAACTCTGGAAACACCATATATTTT,CASSTDRNSGNTIYF
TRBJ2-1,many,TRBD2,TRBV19,TGTGCCAGTAGTATAGATACTAGCGGATACAATGAGCAGTTCTTC,CASSIDTSGYNEQFF
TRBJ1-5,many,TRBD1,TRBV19,TGTGCCAGTAGCAGGACAGGGGGACAGCCCCAGCATTTT,CASSRTGGQPQHF
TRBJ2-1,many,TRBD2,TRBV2,TGTGCCAGCAAAACTAGCGGGGGAGGAAATGAGCAGTTCTTC,CASKTSGGGNEQFF
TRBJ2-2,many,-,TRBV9,TGTGCCAGCAGCGTAGAACTCTTCACCGGGGAGCTGTTTTTT,CASSVELFTGELFF
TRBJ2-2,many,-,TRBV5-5,TGTGCCAGCAGCCTGACAGGGAACACCGGGGAGCTGTTTTTT,CASSLTGNTGELFF
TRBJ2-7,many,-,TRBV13,TGTGCCAGCAGCTTAGCTGGCCCAGCCTACGAGCAGTACTTC,CASSLAGPAYEQYF
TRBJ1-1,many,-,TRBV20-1,TGCAGTGCTAGACCGAAAGCGAACACTGAAGCTTTCTTT,CSARPKANTEAFF
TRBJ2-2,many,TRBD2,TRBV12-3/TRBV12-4,TGTGCCAGCAGTCGGACTAGCGGGAAAGCCGGGGAGCTGTTTTTT,CASSRTSGKAGELFF
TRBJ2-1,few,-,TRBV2,TGTGCCACCACAAGTTACAATGAGCAGTTCTTC,CATTSYNEQFF
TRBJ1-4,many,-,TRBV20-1,TGCAGTTCCATCGACAGGTCTTCGGGGGGAGAAAAACTGTTTTTT,CSSIDRSSGGEKLFF
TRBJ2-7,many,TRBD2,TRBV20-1,TGCAGTGCTAGTGGGACTAGCGGGATCTACGAGCAGTACTTC,CSASGTSGIYEQYF
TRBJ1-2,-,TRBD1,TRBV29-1,TGCAGCGTTGAAGTAGTAGGGGGCGGCTACACCTTC,CSVEVVGGGYTF
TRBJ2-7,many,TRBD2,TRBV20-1,TGCAGTGCTATTTCTAGCGGGACCATCTCCTACGAGCAGTACTTC,CSAISSGTISYEQYF
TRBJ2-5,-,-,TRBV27,TGTGCCAGCAGTTTATCAAGACAGCAAGAGACCCAGTACTTC,CASSLSRQQETQYF
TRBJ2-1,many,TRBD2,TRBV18,TGTGCCAGCTCTCTAGCGGGAGGGGAGCAGTTCTTC,CASSLAGGEQFF
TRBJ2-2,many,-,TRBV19,TGTGCCAGTAGTATAAGGGGGTTTGTGGAGAACACCGGGGAGCTGTTTTTT,CASSIRGFVENTGELFF
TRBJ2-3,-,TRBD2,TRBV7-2,TGTGCCAGCAGCTTAGTAGCGGGGGGGCCAGATACGCAGTATTTT,CASSLVAGGPDTQYF
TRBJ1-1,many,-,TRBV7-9,TGTGCCAGCAGCGTGGGACCGTCGAACACTGAAGCTTTCTTT,CASSVGPSNTEAFF
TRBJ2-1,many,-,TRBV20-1,TGCAGTGCCCATCTCAATGAGCAGTTCTTC,CSAHLNEQFF
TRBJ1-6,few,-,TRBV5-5,TGTGCCAGCAGCTTAAACAGAGGGAATTCACCCCTCCACTTT,CASSLNRGNSPLHF
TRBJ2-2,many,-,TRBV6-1,TGTGCCAGCTTACAGGGGAACACCGGGGAGCTGTTTTTT,CASLQGNTGELFF
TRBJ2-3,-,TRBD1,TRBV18,TGTGCCAGCTCACCAACCGGGACAGGGGGCACAGATACGCAGTATTTT,CASSPTGTGGTDTQYF
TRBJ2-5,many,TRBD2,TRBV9,TGTGCCAGCAGCGGAGGGACTAGCGATCAAGAGACCCAGTACTTC,CASSGGTSDQETQYF
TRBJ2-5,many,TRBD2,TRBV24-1,TGTGCCACCAGTGCCCCGGGACTAGCGGGATCGGGAGAGACCCAGTACTTC,CATSAPGLAGSGETQYF
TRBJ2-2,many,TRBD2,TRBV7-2,TGTGCCAGCAGCCGGACTAGCGGGGGTGCAGGGGAGCTGTTTTTT,CASSRTSGGAGELFF
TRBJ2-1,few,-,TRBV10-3,TGTGCCATCAGTGATCAAATAGGAGGATACAATGAGCAGTTCTTC,CAISDQIGGYNEQFF
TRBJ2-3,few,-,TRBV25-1,TGTGCCAGCAGGTCGGACCCCACAGATACGCAGTATTTT,CASRSDPTDTQYF
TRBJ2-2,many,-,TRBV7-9,TGTGCCAGCAGCTTAGTCGCCACCGGGGAGCTGTTTTTT,CASSLVATGELFF
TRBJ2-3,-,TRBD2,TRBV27,TGTGCCAGCAGTGGACTAGCGGGAGGGCCGGAGGGGCACACAGATACGCAGTATTTT,CASSGLAGGPEGHTDTQYF
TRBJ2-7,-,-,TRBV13,TGTGCCAGCAGCTTAGAGCCCCCCTGGGGGGAGAACTCCTACGAGCAGTACTTC,CASSLEPPWGENSYEQYF
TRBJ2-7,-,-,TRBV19,TGTGCCAGTAGTCGATCCGAGGTCCTCAGCTCCTACGAGCAGTACTTC,CASSRSEVLSSYEQYF
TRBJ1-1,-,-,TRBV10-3,TGTGCCATCAGATCAAGGGAAGTGGACACTGAAGCTTTCTTT,CAIRSREVDTEAFF
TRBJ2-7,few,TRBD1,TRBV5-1,TGCGCCAGCAGCTGGGGACAGGGTTCGACCTACGAGCAGTACTTC,CASSWGQGSTYEQYF
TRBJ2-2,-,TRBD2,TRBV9,TGTGCCAGCAGCGTAACTAGCGGGAGAACGGGCACCGGGGAGCTGTTTTTT,CASSVTSGRTGTGELFF
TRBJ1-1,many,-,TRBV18,TGTGCCAGCTCGTTGGACAGGAACACTGAAGCTTTCTTT,CASSLDRNTEAFF
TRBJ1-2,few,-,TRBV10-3,TGTGCCATCAGTGCGGGCGACGCCGGCTACACCTTC,CAISAGDAGYTF
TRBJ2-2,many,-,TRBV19,TGTGCCAGTAGTCCCCTAATTCCCGGGACGAACACCGGGGAGCTGTTTTTT,CASSPLIPGTNTGELFF
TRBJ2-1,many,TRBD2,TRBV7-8,TGTGCCAGCAGCTCTACCGGGACTAGGGCTAATGAGCAGTTCTTC,CASSSTGTRANEQFF